This T cell receptor (beta chain) is from a study of shared clonotypes between healthy human individuals. At the level of the study: Each donor's CD4 naive and CD4 memory cells filled three plates apiece, CD8 naive two, and CD8 memory one. The study, taken as a whole, reports: Naive CD4 clonotype sharing across a handful of donors was approximately 5.2%. Sampling covered blood only; tissue repertoires likely differ. Larger richness was generally estimated for naive than memory subsets.

About this clone itself: Its antigen is undetermined.

Naive CD8 populations comprised CD45RO-negative cells positively selected for CCR7, excluding terminally differentiated effector memory CD45RA+ cells. Looked up from germline, CDR1 is SGHAT and CDR2 is FQNNGV. The junction had 7 bases not matched to a gene; V was cut back by 5 bases and J by 4 bases. The CDR3 spans 14 residues. Produced via immunoSEQ multiplex PCR; TCRdb's table is partial and in-frame only. The data hold roughly 810,000 clones, with 96% observed a single time. The source material was naive CD8+ T cells sorted from blood. The origin of this receptor is a man aged 25-45 years in good health. V usage is TRBV11-2 and J usage is TRBJ2-7, with 8 bases identical to TRBD1. DNA for the CDR3: TGTGCCAGCAGCGAACAGGGGGGCGTGTACGAGCAGTACTTC. Its protein product is CASSEQGGVYEQYF.